This T cell receptor beta chain is drawn from a study of shared clonotypes between healthy human individuals. General study points: The sampled material consisted only of blood, and tissue repertoires are likely to differ.

As for this clone: No antigen is known for it.

Clones were read by immunoSEQ multiplex PCR, and TCRdb kept only the in-frame ones, dropping some. Of over a million clones detected, approximately 80% appear once; the ten largest clones hold around 0.6%. The V gene's germline CDR1 is MGHRA and CDR2 YSYEKL. V dropped 0 bases and J dropped 6 bases, with 14 bases sitting between them. The CDR3 sequence is 15 residues long. Sequenced sample: memory CD4+ T cells from PBMCs. As to subset: CD45RA-negative fraction. V is TRBV4-1 and J is TRBJ1-2; D is unresolved. The sequence derives from a man in his late teens or twenties in good health. Some clones in this sample may be carry-over from other donors' samples. CDR3 coding DNA: TGCGCCAGCAGCCAAGATGGACGGCCAACGGATGGCTACACCTTC. As protein: CASSQDGRPTDGYTF.